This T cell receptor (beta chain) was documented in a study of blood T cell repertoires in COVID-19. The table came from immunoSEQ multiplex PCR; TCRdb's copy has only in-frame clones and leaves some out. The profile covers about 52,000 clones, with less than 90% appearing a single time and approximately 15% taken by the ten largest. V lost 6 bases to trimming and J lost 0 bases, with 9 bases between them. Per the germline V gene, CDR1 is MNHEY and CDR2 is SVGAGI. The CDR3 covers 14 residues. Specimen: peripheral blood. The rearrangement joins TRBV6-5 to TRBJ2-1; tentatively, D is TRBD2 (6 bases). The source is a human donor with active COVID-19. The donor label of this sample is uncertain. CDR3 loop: CASSAGSSYNEQFF. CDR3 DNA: TGTGCCAGCAGCGCCGGGAGCTCCTACAATGAGCAGTTCTTC.